Listed below are T cell receptor beta chains from one sample, sequenced in a study of blood T cell repertoires in COVID-19. Assay used: immunoSEQ multiplex PCR; TCRdb lists only in-frame clones, some missing. The sample lists about 100,000 clones, around 90% occurring once. Sample: peripheral blood. The receptors derive from a human donor in a cohort sampled during active COVID-19. Both conserved end residues are part of each CDR3. D genes are given only for firm matches. Some rows have no size entry. The others give once, few or many, or a class for an expanded clone.

v_gene	abundance	j_gene	d_gene	len	CDR3aa	CDR3nt
TRBV7-9	NA	TRBJ2-2	TRBD2	19	CASSYTTSGRARGTGELFF	TGTGCCAGCAGTTATACAACTAGCGGGAGGGCCCGTGGCACCGGGGAGCTGTTTTTT
TRBV6-6	NA	TRBJ1-1	TRBD1	15	CASSLKTGSATEAFF	TGTGCCAGCAGTCTGAAGACAGGGTCGGCCACTGAAGCTTTCTTT
TRBV30	once	TRBJ2-1	NA	13	CAWMVGDYNEQFF	TGTGCCTGGATGGTGGGAGATTACAATGAGCAGTTCTTC
TRBV28	NA	TRBJ1-4	NA	14	CASSFTGIYEKLFF	TGTGCCAGCAGTTTTACAGGGATTTATGAAAAACTGTTTTTT
TRBV19	NA	TRBJ2-3	NA	15	CASATRRGGTDTQYF	TGTGCCAGCGCGACCCGGAGGGGCGGCACAGATACGCAGTATTTT
TRBV6-6	once	TRBJ1-5	NA	13	CASSYAGDQPQHF	TGTGCCAGCAGTTACGCAGGGGACCAGCCCCAGCATTTT
TRBV9	NA	TRBJ2-7	TRBD1	16	CASSVTGTVGVYEQYF	TGTGCCAGCAGCGTAACCGGGACAGTCGGAGTCTACGAGCAGTACTTC
TRBV5-1	NA	TRBJ2-3	TRBD1	14	CASSRGTGSDTQYF	TGCGCCAGCAGCCGTGGGACAGGGTCAGATACGCAGTATTTT
TRBV3-1/TRBV3-2	NA	TRBJ1-2	NA	14	CASSTLGVNYGYTF	TGTGCCAGCAGTACTTTAGGGGTTAACTATGGCTACACCTTC
TRBV9	NA	TRBJ2-1	TRBD2	15	CASSVAAGVHNEQFF	TGTGCCAGCAGCGTAGCAGCGGGAGTACATAATGAGCAGTTCTTC
TRBV5-4	NA	TRBJ1-1	TRBD1	14	CASSLGGGYTEAFF	TGTGCCAGCAGCTTAGGGGGCGGCTACACTGAAGCTTTCTTT
TRBV4-1	NA	TRBJ2-7	NA	15	CASSQVLSRVGEQYF	TGCGCCAGCAGCCAGGTCTTGTCCAGGGTAGGCGAGCAGTACTTC
TRBV25-1	once	TRBJ2-7	TRBD2	13	CASSAQRGYEQYF	TGTGCCAGCAGTGCCCAGCGGGGGTACGAGCAGTACTTC
TRBV7-6	NA	TRBJ2-2	TRBD2	16	CASSRGTSGIPGELFF	TGTGCCAGCAGCCGAGGGACTAGCGGGATCCCCGGGGAGCTGTTTTTT
TRBV7-2	NA	TRBJ2-7	TRBD2	17	CASSLNLGRGRPYEQYF	TGTGCCAGCAGCTTAAACCTGGGGCGCGGGAGGCCCTACGAGCAGTACTTC
TRBV11-3	NA	TRBJ2-1	TRBD2	18	CASSSTDLRGGFGNEQFF	TGTGCCAGCAGCTCGACGGATTTAAGGGGAGGGTTCGGCAATGAGCAGTTCTTC
TRBV28	NA	TRBJ2-5	TRBD1	15	CASSSLTGLQETQYF	TGTGCCAGCAGTTCCCTGACAGGGTTGCAGGAGACCCAGTACTTC
TRBV10-2	NA	TRBJ2-5	NA	14	CASSVGTEGETQYF	TGCGCCAGCAGTGTTGGAACTGAGGGAGAGACCCAGTACTTC
TRBV7-9	few	TRBJ1-5	NA	12	CASSLFMQPQHF	TGTGCCAGCAGCTTATTTATGCAGCCCCAGCATTTT
TRBV28	NA	TRBJ2-7	NA	12	CASSFPTGIQYF	TGTGCCAGCAGTTTCCCGACAGGTATTCAGTACTTC
TRBV19	NA	TRBJ2-2	TRBD2	15	CASSIVGGPTGELFF	TGTGCCAGTAGTATAGTGGGAGGGCCCACCGGGGAGCTGTTTTTT
TRBV27	NA	TRBJ1-6	NA	13	CASSFDRSSPLHF	TGTGCCAGCAGTTTTGACAGATCTTCACCCCTCCACTTT
TRBV5-4	NA	TRBJ2-6	NA	19	CASSFGTQGFGSGANVLTF	TGTGCCAGCAGCTTCGGGACACAGGGTTTCGGGTCTGGGGCCAACGTCCTGACTTTC
TRBV19	NA	TRBJ2-3	TRBD2	17	CASSLLNGLAGADTQYF	TGTGCCAGTAGTCTGCTCAATGGACTAGCGGGAGCAGATACGCAGTATTTT
TRBV2	NA	TRBJ2-6	TRBD1	17	CASSGTGGRAGANVLTF	TGTGCCAGCAGTGGTACAGGGGGCAGGGCTGGGGCCAACGTCCTGACTTTC
TRBV7-5	few	TRBJ1-4	NA	15	CARSLAPDRVEKLFF	TGTGCCAGAAGCTTAGCACCCGACAGAGTCGAAAAACTGTTTTTT
TRBV5-1	NA	TRBJ2-5	TRBD2	14	CASSAGLEGETQYF	TGCGCCAGCAGCGCAGGACTAGAGGGGGAGACCCAGTACTTC
TRBV15	few	TRBJ1-5	NA	13	CATSRLINQPQHF	TGTGCCACCAGCCGACTGATCAATCAGCCCCAGCATTTT
TRBV28	NA	TRBJ1-1	TRBD1	14	CASTPGQADTEAFF	TGTGCCAGCACCCCGGGACAGGCGGACACTGAAGCTTTCTTT
TRBV19	NA	TRBJ2-4	TRBD2	15	CASSIDRNSGKAQYF	TGTGCCAGTAGTATAGATCGGAATAGCGGGAAGGCTCAGTACTTC
TRBV27	few	TRBJ1-6	TRBD1	14	CASSLGQVNSPLHF	TGTGCCAGCAGTCTGGGACAGGTTAATTCACCCCTCCACTTT
TRBV28	NA	TRBJ1-6	TRBD1	15	CASSPGGTGGRPLHF	TGTGCCAGCAGCCCAGGGGGCACGGGCGGTCGACCCCTCCACTTT
TRBV7-8	NA	TRBJ1-1	TRBD1	17	CASSSGTGERLDTEAFF	TGTGCCAGCAGCTCCGGAACAGGGGAGAGGTTAGACACTGAAGCTTTCTTT
TRBV4-1	NA	TRBJ2-3	TRBD2	17	CASSQIPIESGSDTQYF	TGCGCCAGCAGCCAAATTCCGATTGAGAGCGGGAGTGATACGCAGTATTTT
TRBV5-1	NA	TRBJ1-1	NA	14	CASSLGGGWSEAFF	TGCGCCAGCAGCCTTGGAGGAGGGTGGAGTGAAGCTTTCTTT
TRBV18	NA	TRBJ2-3	NA	16	CASSPIADLSTDTQYF	TGTGCCAGCTCACCAATAGCGGACCTGTCTACAGATACGCAGTATTTT
TRBV6-2/TRBV6-3	NA	TRBJ2-7	NA	14	CASSSSGQSDEQYF	TGTGCCAGCAGTTCTTCTGGACAGAGCGACGAGCAGTACTTC
TRBV6-6	once	TRBJ2-7	NA	13	CASSPLATYEQYF	TGTGCCAGCAGTCCTCTAGCGACCTACGAGCAGTACTTC
TRBV6-5	NA	TRBJ1-2	NA	14	CASSPAGNRPLYTF	TGTGCCAGCTCCCCTGCGGGGAACAGGCCCCTGTACACCTTC
TRBV7-2	NA	TRBJ2-2	TRBD2	16	CASSLRAGGPSGELFF	TGTGCCAGCAGCTTACGGGCGGGAGGGCCGTCCGGGGAGCTGTTTTTT
TRBV7-9	NA	TRBJ2-7	TRBD2	14	CASSTSGREREQYF	TGTGCCAGCAGCACGAGCGGGAGGGAGCGCGAGCAGTACTTC
TRBV5-4	NA	TRBJ2-1	TRBD2	14	CASSSPGGFDEQFF	TGTGCCAGCAGCTCCCCCGGGGGGTTCGATGAGCAGTTCTTC
TRBV7-2	once	TRBJ2-1	NA	15	CASRPPGFSYNEQFF	TGTGCCAGCAGGCCCCCGGGTTTCTCCTACAATGAGCAGTTCTTC
TRBV10-2	once	TRBJ2-1	NA	14	CASSDGTDYNEQFF	TGCGCCAGCAGCGATGGGACTGACTACAATGAGCAGTTCTTC
TRBV6-5	NA	TRBJ1-3	TRBD1	14	CASSRQGDGNTIYF	TGTGCCAGCAGTCGACAGGGCGATGGAAACACCATATATTTT
TRBV5-6	NA	TRBJ2-2	NA	14	CASSSGTLYGELFF	TGTGCCAGCAGCTCCGGGACTCTTTACGGGGAGCTGTTTTTT
TRBV12-3/TRBV12-4	few	TRBJ1-2	TRBD1	11	CASWGRGRYTF	TGTGCCAGCTGGGGAAGGGGGCGGTACACCTTC
TRBV6-2/TRBV6-3	NA	TRBJ2-7	TRBD2	19	CASSSRGTSGRIPSYEQYF	TGTGCCAGCAGTTCCCGCGGGACTAGCGGGAGGATCCCCTCCTACGAGCAGTACTTC
TRBV11-3	NA	TRBJ1-6	NA	16	CASPDREGSYNSPLHF	TGTGCCAGCCCAGATCGGGAGGGCTCCTATAATTCACCCCTCCACTTT
TRBV5-1	NA	TRBJ2-7	NA	14	CASSSGSLPYEQYF	TGCGCCAGCAGCTCCGGGAGCCTTCCCTACGAGCAGTACTTC
TRBV5-1	NA	TRBJ2-1	NA	15	CASSGRTSSYNEQFF	TGCGCCAGCAGCGGGCGGACAAGCTCCTACAATGAGCAGTTCTTC
TRBV4-3	NA	TRBJ1-2	NA	18	CASSQVSFNRVAGYGYTF	TGCGCCAGCAGCCAAGTAAGCTTTAACAGGGTAGCGGGCTATGGCTACACCTTC
TRBV18	NA	TRBJ2-1	NA	16	CASSPRTGSSYNEQFF	TGTGCCAGCTCACCACGAACAGGGAGCTCCTACAATGAGCAGTTCTTC
TRBV4-1	NA	TRBJ2-3	NA	13	CASSKRSTDTQYF	TGCGCCAGCAGCAAACGGAGCACAGATACGCAGTATTTT
TRBV11-2	NA	TRBJ2-5	NA	13	CASRSGAGETQYF	TGTGCCAGCAGATCAGGGGCCGGGGAGACCCAGTACTTC
TRBV28	NA	TRBJ2-2	NA	15	CASSRDRANTGELFF	TGTGCCAGCAGCAGGGATAGGGCGAACACCGGGGAGCTGTTTTTT
TRBV3-1/TRBV3-2	NA	TRBJ1-5	NA	15	CASSQDGGGNQPQHF	TGTGCCAGCAGCCAAGACGGTGGAGGCAATCAGCCCCAGCATTTT
TRBV7-9	NA	TRBJ2-5	NA	15	CASSLISGYWETQYF	TGTGCCAGCAGCTTAATTTCAGGGTATTGGGAGACCCAGTACTTC
TRBV4-2	NA	TRBJ1-3	NA	13	CASSQVRGNTIYF	TGTGCCAGCAGCCAAGTCCGGGGAAACACCATATATTTT